A selection of T cell receptor beta chains follows, all from one sample in a study of blood T cell repertoires in COVID-19. The assay was immunoSEQ multiplex PCR, and TCRdb's table has in-frame clones only and misses some. The sample holds about 160,000 clones, about 86% seen once. Input material: peripheral blood. The receptors here all came from a man in his 70s with acute or convalescent COVID-19. CDR3s include the opening cysteine and the closing phenylalanine or tryptophan. The order of the fields is J gene, D gene, clone size, V gene, CDR3 protein, CDR3 DNA. The D gene is left open where the match is weak. Rows may omit the clone size; those that give it use once, few, many or a size class.

TRBJ2-3 TRBD2 - TRBV4-3 CASSQDLGAGGLISTDTQYF TGCGCCAGCAGCCAAGATTTGGGAGCGGGAGGACTCATTAGCACAGATACGCAGTATTTT
TRBJ2-7 - - TRBV19 CASSIEGRPQYF TGTGCCAGTAGTATAGAAGGGAGGCCGCAGTACTTC
TRBJ1-2 - - TRBV5-1 CASSLGWGGIDYGYTF TGCGCCAGCAGCTTGGGATGGGGAGGGATTGACTATGGCTACACCTTC
TRBJ2-7 TRBD2 - TRBV6-5 CASSYQPPGLAYEQYF TGTGCCAGCAGTTACCAACCTCCGGGACTAGCTTACGAGCAGTACTTC
TRBJ2-7 TRBD1 once TRBV19 CASSKRQGSGVFDEQYF TGTGCCAGTAGTAAAAGACAGGGGTCTGGGGTTTTCGACGAGCAGTACTTC
TRBJ2-1 TRBD1 once TRBV6-5 CASSTRDRAYNEQFF TGTGCCAGCAGTACCCGGGACAGGGCCTACAATGAGCAGTTCTTC
TRBJ1-5 - - TRBV7-2 CASSLVEGVNQPQHF TGTGCCAGCAGCCTCGTTGAGGGGGTTAATCAGCCCCAGCATTTT
TRBJ1-2 - - TRBV29-1 CSVEHENYGYTF TGCAGCGTCGAACATGAGAACTATGGCTACACCTTC
TRBJ2-1 - - TRBV21-1 CASSKAGDTWRGYNEQFF TGTGCCAGCAGCAAAGCGGGCGATACGTGGAGAGGGTACAATGAGCAGTTCTTC
TRBJ1-2 TRBD1 - TRBV28 CASSFTDREHGYTF TGTGCCAGCAGTTTCACGGACAGGGAGCATGGCTACACCTTC
TRBJ1-2 - once TRBV6-2/TRBV6-3 CASSPDSYGYTF TGTGCCAGCAGCCCGGACAGCTATGGCTACACCTTC
TRBJ1-2 TRBD1 - TRBV28 CASRPPGQGSFSGYTF TGTGCCAGCAGGCCCCCGGGACAGGGTAGTTTCTCGGGCTACACCTTC
TRBJ2-5 TRBD1 - TRBV28 CASSRDRGGQETQYF TGTGCCAGCAGTCGGGACAGGGGTGGACAAGAGACCCAGTACTTC
TRBJ2-5 - once TRBV9 CASSAFQTRQETQYF TGTGCCAGCAGCGCCTTCCAGACTAGACAAGAGACCCAGTACTTC
TRBJ1-3 - - TRBV9 CASSVGGQGNTIYF TGTGCCAGCAGCGTAGGGGGGCAAGGGAACACCATATATTTT
TRBJ2-5 - - TRBV7-9 CASSLGTVKETQYF TGTGCCAGCAGCTTGGGGACTGTAAAAGAGACCCAGTACTTC